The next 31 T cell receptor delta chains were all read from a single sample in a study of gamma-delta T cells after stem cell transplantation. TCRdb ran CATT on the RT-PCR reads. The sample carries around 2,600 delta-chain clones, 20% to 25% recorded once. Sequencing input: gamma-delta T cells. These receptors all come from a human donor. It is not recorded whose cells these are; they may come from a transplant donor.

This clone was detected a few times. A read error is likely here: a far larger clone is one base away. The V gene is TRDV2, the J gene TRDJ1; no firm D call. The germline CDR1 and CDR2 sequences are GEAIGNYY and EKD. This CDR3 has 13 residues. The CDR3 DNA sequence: TGTGCCCGTGACGCCCCTAACACCGATAAACTCATCTTT. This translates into CARDAPNTDKLIF.

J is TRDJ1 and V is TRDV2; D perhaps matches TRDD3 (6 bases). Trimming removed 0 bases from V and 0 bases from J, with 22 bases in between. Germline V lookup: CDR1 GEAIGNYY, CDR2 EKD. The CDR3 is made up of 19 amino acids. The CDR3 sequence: CACDTISTGDPKYTDKLIF. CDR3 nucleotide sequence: TGTGCCTGTGACACCATTTCTACGGGGGACCCGAAGTACACCGATAAACTCATCTTT.

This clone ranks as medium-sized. The CDR3 region is CALGNYGFTPKLIF. The CDR3 DNA sequence: TGTGCTCTTGGGAACTACGGGTTTACTCCAAAACTCATCTTT. J is TRDJ1 and V is TRDV1; D ambiguous. CDR1 and CDR2 (germline): TSWWSYY, QGS. Trimming pared 5 bases from V and 8 bases from J, leaving 18 bases between. The CDR3 extends over 14 amino acids.

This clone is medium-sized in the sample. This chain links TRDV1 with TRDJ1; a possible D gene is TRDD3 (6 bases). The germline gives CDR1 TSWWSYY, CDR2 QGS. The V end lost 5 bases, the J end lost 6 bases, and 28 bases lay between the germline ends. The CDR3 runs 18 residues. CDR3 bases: TGTGCTCTTGGGAAATACACGCGGCTGGGGCATACCTACCATAAACTCATCTTT. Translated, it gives CALGKYTRLGHTYHKLIF.

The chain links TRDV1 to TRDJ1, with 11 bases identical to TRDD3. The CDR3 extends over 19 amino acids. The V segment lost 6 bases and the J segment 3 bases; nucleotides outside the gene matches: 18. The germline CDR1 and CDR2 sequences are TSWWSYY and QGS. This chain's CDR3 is CALGGRPYLGDTVSDKLIF. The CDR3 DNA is TGTGCTCTTGGAGGGCGACCCTACCTGGGGGATACCGTCTCCGATAAACTCATCTTT.

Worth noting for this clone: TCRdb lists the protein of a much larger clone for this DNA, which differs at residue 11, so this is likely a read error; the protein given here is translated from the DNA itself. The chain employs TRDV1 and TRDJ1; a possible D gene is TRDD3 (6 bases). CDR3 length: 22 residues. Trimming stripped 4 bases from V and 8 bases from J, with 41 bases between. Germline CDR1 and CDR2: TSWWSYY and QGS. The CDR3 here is CALGVTVRYWETDENEKQKLIF. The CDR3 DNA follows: TGTGCTCTTGGGGTCACTGTTAGGTACTGGGAGACTGACGAAAATGAAAAGCAAAAACTCATCTTT.

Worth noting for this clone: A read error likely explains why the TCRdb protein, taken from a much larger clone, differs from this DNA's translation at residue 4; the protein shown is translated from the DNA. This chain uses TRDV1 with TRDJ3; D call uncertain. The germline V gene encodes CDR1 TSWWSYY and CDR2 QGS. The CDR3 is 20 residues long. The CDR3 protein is CALEESWVPRTPRDTRQMFF. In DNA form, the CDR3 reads TGTGCTCTTGAGGAATCTTGGGTTCCCCGTACTCCCCGGGACACCCGACAGATGTTTTTC.

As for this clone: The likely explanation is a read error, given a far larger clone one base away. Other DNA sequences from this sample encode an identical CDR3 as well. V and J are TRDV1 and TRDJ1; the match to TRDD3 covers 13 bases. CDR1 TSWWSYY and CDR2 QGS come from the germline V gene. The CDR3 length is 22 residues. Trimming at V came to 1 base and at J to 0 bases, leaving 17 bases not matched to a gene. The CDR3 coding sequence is TGTGCTCTTGGGGAACCCTTCTACGGGGGTTACTGGGGGATACGATACACCGATAAACTCATCTTT. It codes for CALGEPFYGGYWGIRYTDKLIF.

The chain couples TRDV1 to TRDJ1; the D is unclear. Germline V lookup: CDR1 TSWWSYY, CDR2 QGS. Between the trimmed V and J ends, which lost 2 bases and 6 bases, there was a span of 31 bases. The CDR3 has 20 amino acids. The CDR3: CALGEFHSTPLEGEDNKLIF. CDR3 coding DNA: TGTGCTCTTGGGGAATTTCACAGTACCCCTCTTGAGGGAGAAGACAATAAACTCATCTTT.

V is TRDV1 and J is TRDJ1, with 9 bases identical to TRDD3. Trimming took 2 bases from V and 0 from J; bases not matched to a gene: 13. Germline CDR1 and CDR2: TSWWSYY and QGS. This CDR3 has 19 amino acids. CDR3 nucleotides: TGTGCTCTTGGGGAAGGGGCCATGGGGATACGCTCGTACACCGATAAACTCATCTTT. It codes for CALGEGAMGIRSYTDKLIF.

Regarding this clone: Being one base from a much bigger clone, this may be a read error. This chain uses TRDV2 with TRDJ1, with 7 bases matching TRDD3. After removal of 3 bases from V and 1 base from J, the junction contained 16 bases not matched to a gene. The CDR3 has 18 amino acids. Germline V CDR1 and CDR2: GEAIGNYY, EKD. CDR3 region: CACDAPFGFGGPTDKLIF. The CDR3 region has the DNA TGTGCCTGTGACGCACCCTTCGGTTTTGGGGGACCCACCGATAAACTCATCTTT.

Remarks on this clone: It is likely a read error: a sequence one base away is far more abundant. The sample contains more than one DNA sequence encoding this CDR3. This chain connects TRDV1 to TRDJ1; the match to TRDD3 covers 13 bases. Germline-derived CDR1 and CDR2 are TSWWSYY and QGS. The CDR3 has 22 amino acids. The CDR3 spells CALGTKGRPFYWGIRNTDKLIF. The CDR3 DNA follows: TGTGCTCTTGGGACTAAGGGACGTCCCTTTTACTGGGGGATACGCAACACCGATAAACTCATCTTC.

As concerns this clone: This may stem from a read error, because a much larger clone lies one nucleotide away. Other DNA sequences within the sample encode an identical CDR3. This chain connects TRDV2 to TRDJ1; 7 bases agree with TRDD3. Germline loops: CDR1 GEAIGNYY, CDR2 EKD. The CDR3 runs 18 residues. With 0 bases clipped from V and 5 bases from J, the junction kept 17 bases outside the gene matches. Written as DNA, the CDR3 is TGTGCCTGTGACACCCTTTTGATTACTGGGGACCTCACTGATAAACTCATCTTT. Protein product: CACDTLLITGDLTDKLIF.

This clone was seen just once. The CDR3 here is CALDEPRTYTDKLIF. CDR3 sequence (DNA): TGTGCTCTGGATGAGCCCAGGACCTACACCGATAAACTCATCTTT. V is TRDV1 and J is TRDJ1; no reliable D call. The CDR3 is made up of 15 amino acids. CDR1 and CDR2 from the germline V gene are TSWWSYY and QGS. Trimming took off 9 bases at V and 0 bases at J, with 17 bases between the two ends.

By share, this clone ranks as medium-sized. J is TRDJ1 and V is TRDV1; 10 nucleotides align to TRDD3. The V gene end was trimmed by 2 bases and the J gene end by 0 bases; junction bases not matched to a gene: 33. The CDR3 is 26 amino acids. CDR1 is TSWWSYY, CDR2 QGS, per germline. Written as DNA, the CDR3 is TGTGCTCTTGGGGAAAAACAGGGACCCTTAGCCCCCGAGGGCTGGGGGATAGGCGGGTACACCGATAAACTCATCTTT. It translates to CALGEKQGPLAPEGWGIGGYTDKLIF.

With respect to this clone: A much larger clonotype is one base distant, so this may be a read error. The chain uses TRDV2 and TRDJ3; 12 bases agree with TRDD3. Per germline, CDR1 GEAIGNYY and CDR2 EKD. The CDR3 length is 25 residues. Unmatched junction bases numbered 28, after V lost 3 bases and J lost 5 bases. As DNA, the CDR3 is TGTGCCTGTGACGCGGACCCTTCCTACGAACTGGTACTGGGGGATACAGCGCGGGACACCCGACAGATGTTTTTC. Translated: CACDADPSYELVLGDTARDTRQMFF.

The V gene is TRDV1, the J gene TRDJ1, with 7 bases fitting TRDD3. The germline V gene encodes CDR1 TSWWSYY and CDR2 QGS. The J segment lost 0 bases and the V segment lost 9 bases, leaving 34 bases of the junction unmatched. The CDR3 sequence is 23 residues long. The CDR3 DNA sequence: TGTGCTCTCTCCATGGGCTCGGCCGGGGGATTGGTGGAGAACCTGAGTTACACCGATAAACTCATCTTT. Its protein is CALSMGSAGGLVENLSYTDKLIF.

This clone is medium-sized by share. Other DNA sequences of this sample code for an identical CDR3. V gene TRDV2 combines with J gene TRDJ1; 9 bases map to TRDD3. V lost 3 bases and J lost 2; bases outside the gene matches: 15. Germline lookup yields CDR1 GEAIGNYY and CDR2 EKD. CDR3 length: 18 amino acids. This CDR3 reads CACDSLGPGDTWTDKLIF. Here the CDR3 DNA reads TGTGCCTGTGACTCCCTCGGACCGGGGGATACTTGGACCGATAAACTCATCTTT.

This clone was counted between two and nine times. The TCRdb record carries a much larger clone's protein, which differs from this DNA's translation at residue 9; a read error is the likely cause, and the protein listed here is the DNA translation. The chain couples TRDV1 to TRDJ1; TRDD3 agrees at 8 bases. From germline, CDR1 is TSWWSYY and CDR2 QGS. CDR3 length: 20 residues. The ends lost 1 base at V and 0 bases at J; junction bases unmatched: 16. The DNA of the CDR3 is TGTGCTCTTGGGGAACCCCCCTCTGCGGCCCTGGGGGAATACACCGATAAACTCATCTTT. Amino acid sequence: CALGEPPSAALGEYTDKLIF.

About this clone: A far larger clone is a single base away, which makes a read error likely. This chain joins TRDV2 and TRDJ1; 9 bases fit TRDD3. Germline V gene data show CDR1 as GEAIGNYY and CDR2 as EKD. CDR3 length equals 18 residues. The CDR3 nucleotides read TGTGCCTGTGACACGCCCTGGGGGATCCAATCGTACACCGATAAACTCACCTTT. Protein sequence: CACDTPWGIQSYTDKLTF.

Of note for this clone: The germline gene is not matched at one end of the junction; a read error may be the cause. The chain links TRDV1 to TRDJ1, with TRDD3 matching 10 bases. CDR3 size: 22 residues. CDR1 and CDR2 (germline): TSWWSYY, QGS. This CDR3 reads CALWETRRPAPTGGLYTDKLIF. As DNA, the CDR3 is TGTGCTCTTTGGGAAACCCGGAGGCCTGCCCCGACTGGGGGATTGTACACCGATAAACTCATCTTT.

The CDR3 loop is CALGELGTLPKSDWGPYTDKLIF. The DNA of the CDR3 is TGTGCTCTTGGGGAACTAGGGACTCTTCCTAAGTCTGACTGGGGCCCTTACACCGATAAACTCATCTTT. V is TRDV1 and J is TRDJ1, with D possibly being TRDD2 or TRDD3 (7 bases each). This CDR3 spans 23 amino acids. V shed 0 bases and J shed 0 bases, with 32 bases lying between them. Germline V gene sequence: CDR1 TSWWSYY, CDR2 QGS.

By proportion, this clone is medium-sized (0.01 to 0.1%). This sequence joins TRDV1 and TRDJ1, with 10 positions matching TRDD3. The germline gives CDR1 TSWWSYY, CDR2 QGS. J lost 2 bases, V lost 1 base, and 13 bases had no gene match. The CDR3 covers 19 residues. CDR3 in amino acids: CALGERFLVGGYWTDKLIF. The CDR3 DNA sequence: TGTGCTCTTGGGGAACGATTTCTCGTTGGGGGATACTGGACCGATAAACTCATCTTT.

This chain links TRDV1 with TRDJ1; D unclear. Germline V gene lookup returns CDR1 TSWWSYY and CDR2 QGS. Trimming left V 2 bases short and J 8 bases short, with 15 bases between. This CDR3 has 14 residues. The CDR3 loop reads CALGEEETREKLIF. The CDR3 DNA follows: TGTGCTCTTGGGGAAGAAGAGACGCGGGAGAAACTCATCTTT.

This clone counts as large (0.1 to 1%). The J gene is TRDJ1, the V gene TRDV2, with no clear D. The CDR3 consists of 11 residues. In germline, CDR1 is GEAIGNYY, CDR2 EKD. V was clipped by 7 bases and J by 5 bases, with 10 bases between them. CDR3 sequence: CAWGYKDKLIF. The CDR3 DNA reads TGTGCCTGGGGCTATAAGGATAAACTCATCTTT.

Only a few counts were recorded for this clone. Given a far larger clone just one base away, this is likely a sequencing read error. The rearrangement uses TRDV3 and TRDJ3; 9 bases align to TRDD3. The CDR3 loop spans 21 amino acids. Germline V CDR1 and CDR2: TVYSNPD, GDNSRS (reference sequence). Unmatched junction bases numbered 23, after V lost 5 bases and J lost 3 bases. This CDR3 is CALNESPPGDTHGWDTRQMFF. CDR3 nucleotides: TGTGCCCTTAATGAATCTCCTCCCGGGGATACGCATGGCTGGGACACCCGACAGATGTTTTTC.

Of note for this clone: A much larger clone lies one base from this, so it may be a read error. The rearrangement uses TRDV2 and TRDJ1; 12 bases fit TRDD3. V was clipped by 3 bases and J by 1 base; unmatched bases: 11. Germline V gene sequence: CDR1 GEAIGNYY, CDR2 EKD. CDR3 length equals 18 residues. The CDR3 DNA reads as TGTGCCTGTGACGCCGGAGGACTGGGGGATACATTCACCGATAAACTCATCTTT. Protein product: CACDAGGLGDTFTDKLIF.

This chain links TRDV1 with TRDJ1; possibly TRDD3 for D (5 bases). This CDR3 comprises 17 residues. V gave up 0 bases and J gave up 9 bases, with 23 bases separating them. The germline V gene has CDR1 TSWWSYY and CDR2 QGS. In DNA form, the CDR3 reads TGTGCTCTTGGGGAACTATTAGGAGGGATGTTCACAAACGAACTCATCTTT. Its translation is CALGELLGGMFTNELIF.

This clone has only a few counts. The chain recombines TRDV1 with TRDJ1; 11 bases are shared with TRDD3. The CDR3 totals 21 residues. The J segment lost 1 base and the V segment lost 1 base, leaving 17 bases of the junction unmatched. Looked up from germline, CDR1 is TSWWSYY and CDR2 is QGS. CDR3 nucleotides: TGTGCTCTTGGGGAACAACTCCACCACTGGGGGATAGGAAGGACCACCGATAAACTCATCTTT. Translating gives CALGEQLHHWGIGRTTDKLIF.

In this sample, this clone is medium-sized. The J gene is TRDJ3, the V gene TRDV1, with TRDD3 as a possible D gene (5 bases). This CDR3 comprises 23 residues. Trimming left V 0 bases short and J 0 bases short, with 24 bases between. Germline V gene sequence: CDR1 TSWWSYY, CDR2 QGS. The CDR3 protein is CALGELPGGATIPSSWDTRQMFF. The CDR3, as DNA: TGTGCTCTTGGGGAACTCCCCGGGGGTGCAACGATCCCGAGCTCCTGGGACACCCGACAGATGTTTTTC.

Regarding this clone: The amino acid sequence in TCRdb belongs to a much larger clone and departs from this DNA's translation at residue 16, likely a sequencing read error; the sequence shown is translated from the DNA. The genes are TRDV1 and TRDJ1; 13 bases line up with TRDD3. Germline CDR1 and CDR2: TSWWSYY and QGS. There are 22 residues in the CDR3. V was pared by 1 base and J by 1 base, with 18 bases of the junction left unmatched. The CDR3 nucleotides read TGTGCTCTTGGGGAACCCTTCTACGGGGGTTACTGGGGGATACGGTGCACCGATAAACTCATCTTT. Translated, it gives CALGEPFYGGYWGIRCTDKLIF.